The entry that follows covers one T cell receptor (beta chain) sequence. Random hexamers were used to reverse transcribe the RNA input (0.5 to 1 ug). TCRdb reanalysed the immunoSEQ multiplex PCR reads using MiXCR and keeps one entry per CDR3 protein. Among 150,000 to 200,000 distinct CDR3 sequences listed, less than 95% were seen once. The sample originates from a study of CD8 T cells in Susac syndrome. This TCR was sampled from a human donor with multiple sclerosis. The specimen sequenced was CD4+ T cells from PBMCs.

CDR3 DNA sequence: TGTGCCTTGCTAGCGGGAAACACAGATACGCAGTATTTT. Encoded protein: CALLAGNTDTQYF. This rearrangement joins TRBV7-9 to TRBJ2-3; the match to TRBD2 covers 9 bases. The CDR3 is 13 amino acids. With V trimmed by 11 bases and J by 2 bases, 5 bases remained unmatched. Germline V gene lookup returns CDR1 SEHNR and CDR2 FQNEAQ (reference sequence).